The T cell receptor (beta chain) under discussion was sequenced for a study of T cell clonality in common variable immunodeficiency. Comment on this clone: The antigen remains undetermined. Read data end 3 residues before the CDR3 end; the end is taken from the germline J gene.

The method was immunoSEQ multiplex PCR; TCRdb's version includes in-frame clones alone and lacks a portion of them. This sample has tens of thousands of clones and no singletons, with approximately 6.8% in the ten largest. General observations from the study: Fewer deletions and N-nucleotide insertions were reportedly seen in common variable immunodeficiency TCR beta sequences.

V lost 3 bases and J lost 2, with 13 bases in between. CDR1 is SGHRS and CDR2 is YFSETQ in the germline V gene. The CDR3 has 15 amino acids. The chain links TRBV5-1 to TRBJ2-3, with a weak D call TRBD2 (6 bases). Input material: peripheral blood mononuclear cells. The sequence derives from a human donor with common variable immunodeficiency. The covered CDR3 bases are TGCGCCAGCAGCTCCCGGGACTCCAACACAGATACG. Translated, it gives CASSSRDSNTDT. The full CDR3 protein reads CASSSRDSNTDTQYF.